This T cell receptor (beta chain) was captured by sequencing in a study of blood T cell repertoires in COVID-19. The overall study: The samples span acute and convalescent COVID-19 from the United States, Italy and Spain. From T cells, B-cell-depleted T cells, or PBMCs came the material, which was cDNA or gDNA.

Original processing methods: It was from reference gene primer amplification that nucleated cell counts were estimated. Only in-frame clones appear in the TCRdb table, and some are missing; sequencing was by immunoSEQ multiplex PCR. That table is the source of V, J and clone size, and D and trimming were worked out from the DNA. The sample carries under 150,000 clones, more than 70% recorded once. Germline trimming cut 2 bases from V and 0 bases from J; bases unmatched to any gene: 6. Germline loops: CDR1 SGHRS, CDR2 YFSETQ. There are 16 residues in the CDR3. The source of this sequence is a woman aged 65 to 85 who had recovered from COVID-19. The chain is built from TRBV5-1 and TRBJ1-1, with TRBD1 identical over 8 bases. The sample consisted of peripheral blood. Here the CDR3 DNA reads TGCGCCAGCAGCTTCGGGACAGGTGACATGAACACTGAAGCTTTCTTT. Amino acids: CASSFGTGDMNTEAFF.